Included here is one T cell receptor (beta chain) sequence, with context. Its cognate antigen is unknown. The CDR3 length is 14 residues. V shed 6 bases, J shed 9 bases, and the junction held 14 bases outside the gene matches. Each CDR3 protein is one row after TCRdb ran MiXCR on the 5' RACE reads. The repertoire holds around 120,000 distinct CDR3 sequences, with about 16% as singletons. These data originate in a study of T-cell memory formation after mild COVID-19. Turning to the study itself: Across donors, TCR clusters were largely donor specific. Study results and caveats: Whether day 37 second-wave clones are SARS-CoV-2-specific was not confirmed. Mainly in CM and EM were contracting CD4+ clones; CD8+ were in EMRA.

The V and J genes are TRBV12-3 or TRBV12-4 and TRBJ2-7; TRBD2 agrees at 7 bases. Sequencing was carried out using PBMCs or a T cell subset sorted from them (not recorded which). This clonotype was obtained from an adult woman who had mild COVID-19 (a few samples of this study predate the infection). Cell type and time point are not known. The CDR3 DNA sequence: TGTGCCAGCAGCGCTGAGCGGGGCCATAGCGGGCAGTACTTC. Its translation: CASSAERGHSGQYF.